What follows are 26 T cell receptor beta chains derived from one specimen sequenced in a study of T cells in tuberculosis. The data were produced by immunoSEQ multiplex PCR, yet TCRdb's version contains in-frame clones alone and is incomplete. The sample lists roughly 45,000 clones; 90% to 95% were seen once. Sequenced: PBMCs. The receptors stem from a donor aged 10 to 29 with latent tuberculosis or without tuberculosis infection. Some clones in this sample may be carry-over from other donors' samples.

The chain couples TRBV9 to TRBJ1-4; 8 bases line up with TRBD1. The germline CDR1 and CDR2 sequences are SGDLS and YYNGEE. This CDR3 is built from 16 residues. V gave up 4 bases and J gave up 3 bases; unmatched junction bases: 8. In DNA, the CDR3 is TGTGCCAGCAGCTCCCTGGACAGGGAGGCTAATGAAAAACTGTTTTTT. Translation gives CASSSLDREANEKLFF.

Here the CDR3 DNA reads TGTGCCGCCTCGACAGGGAACGAGCAGTACTTC. It codes for CAASTGNEQYF. The chain is built from TRBV10-3 and TRBJ2-7, with 7 bases matching TRBD1. Losses at the gene ends were 11 bases for V and 5 bases for J; bases not matched to a gene: 6. The CDR3 consists of 11 residues. Per the germline V gene, CDR1 is ENHRY and CDR2 is SYGVKD.

The chain employs TRBV6-5 and TRBJ2-2; 7 bases fit TRBD1. Trimming took 5 bases from V and 7 from J; bases not matched to a gene: 10. This CDR3 has 15 amino acids. Germline V gene lookup returns CDR1 MNHEY and CDR2 SVGAGI. CDR3 nucleotides: TGTGCCAGCAGTCTAACGACAGGGATGGTCGGGGAGCTGTTTTTT. The encoded protein is CASSLTTGMVGELFF.

The rearrangement uses TRBV19 and TRBJ1-2; the D is unclear. Germline V gene sequence: CDR1 LNHDA, CDR2 SQIVND (reference sequence). The CDR3 is 15 amino acids. The V and J ends lost 3 bases and 0 bases respectively, with 11 bases between them. The CDR3 reads CASSIERRTNYGYTF. For the CDR3, the DNA is TGTGCCAGTAGTATTGAGCGAAGGACTAACTATGGCTACACCTTC.

The rearrangement uses TRBV15 and TRBJ2-3, with 7 bases that match TRBD2. CDR1 is LNHNV, CDR2 YYDKDF, per germline (reference sequence). V was clipped by 4 bases and J by 6 bases; unmatched bases: 10. The CDR3 consists of 15 residues. In DNA form, the CDR3 reads TGTGCCACCAGCATTGGCGGGAGTGCCCCGGATACGCAGTATTTT. It is translated as CATSIGGSAPDTQYF.

The chain combines TRBV5-1 with TRBJ2-2; D remains unclear. Germline CDR1 is SGHRS and CDR2 is YFSETQ. CDR3 length: 17 amino acids. Trimming shortened V by 0 bases and J by 6 bases, and 18 bases separated the two germline ends. In nucleotides, the CDR3 is TGCGCCAGCAGCTTGGAGTCCGGGTCGGGTCGGGCCGGGGAGCTGTTTTTT. Amino acids: CASSLESGSGRAGELFF.

The CDR3 spells CAWDRGSSREQFF. DNA for the CDR3: TGTGCCTGGGACAGGGGATCCTCACGGGAGCAGTTCTTC. This chain links TRBV30 with TRBJ2-1; 8 nucleotides line up with TRBD1. J was trimmed by 10 bases and V by 5 bases; bases with no gene match: 10. Germline V gene lookup returns CDR1 GTSNPN and CDR2 SVGIG (reference sequence). The length of the CDR3 is 13 residues. The full variable domain, rest sourced from reference TRBV30 and TRBJ2-1, is SQTIHQWPATLVQPVGSPLSLECTVEGTSNPNLYWYRQAAGRGLQLLFYSVGIGQISSEVPQNLSASRPQDRQFILSSKKLLLSDSGFYLCAWDRGSSREQFFGPGTRLTVL.

This chain connects TRBV18 to TRBJ2-6, with 10 bases matching TRBD1. Germline V gene data show CDR1 as KGHSH and CDR2 as LQKENI. The CDR3 length is 20 residues. Trimming cost V 6 bases and J 0 bases; bases outside gene matches: 14. DNA of the CDR3: TGTGCCAGCTCCCGAATCCGGGACAGGGGAATTAGCTCTGGGGCCAACGTCCTGACTTTC. This translates into CASSRIRDRGISSGANVLTF.

This clone was observed a few times. CDR3 amino acids: CAFSGVSTDTQYF. CDR3 sequence (DNA): TGTGCCTTCTCAGGGGTCAGCACAGATACGCAGTATTTT. The V call is TRBV30, the J call TRBJ2-3; possibly TRBD1 for D (6 bases). The CDR3 length is 13 residues. Trimming shortened V by 7 bases and J by 0 bases, and 11 bases separated the two germline ends. Germline CDR1 GTSNPN, CDR2 SVGIG (reference sequence).

The chain employs TRBV11-2 and TRBJ2-1, with 12 bases that match TRBD1. CDR3 length: 18 amino acids. Looked up from germline, CDR1 is SGHAT and CDR2 is FQNNGV. V trimming: 3 bases; J trimming: 3 bases; junction bases outside the gene matches: 9. The CDR3 spells CASSFGTGGNPYYNEQFF. The CDR3 bases are TGTGCCAGCAGCTTTGGGACAGGGGGCAATCCTTACTACAATGAGCAGTTCTTC.

The chain couples TRBV11-2 to TRBJ2-1, with unresolved D. The V gene's germline CDR1 is SGHAT and CDR2 FQNNGV. CDR3 size: 15 residues. V lost 0 bases, J lost 0 bases, and 6 bases lay in between. The CDR3 nucleotides are TGTGCCAGCAGCTTAGAGTCGAGCTCCTACAATGAGCAGTTCTTC. Translated: CASSLESSSYNEQFF.

This chain connects TRBV7-6 to TRBJ2-3; D perhaps matches TRBD2 (5 bases). The CDR3 has 14 residues. V was trimmed by 1 base and J by 1 base, leaving 6 bases between them. The germline CDR1 and CDR2 sequences are SGHVS and FNYEAQ. The CDR3 reads CASSLEAGTDTQYF. The CDR3 DNA is TGTGCCAGCAGCTTAGAAGCGGGCACAGATACGCAGTATTTT.

The rearrangement uses TRBV4-3 and TRBJ2-2; 11 bases line up with TRBD1. This CDR3 spans 16 amino acids. Germline CDR1 and CDR2: LGHNA and YSLEER. V lost 4 bases and J lost 2; bases outside the gene matches: 3. The CDR3 DNA reads as TGCGCCAGCAGCCTCGGGACAGGGGGAAACACCGGGGAGCTGTTTTTT. It encodes CASSLGTGGNTGELFF.

The chain has TRBV4-3 and TRBJ2-1, with 7 nucleotides matching TRBD1. Germline-derived CDR1 and CDR2 are LGHNA and YSLEER. The CDR3 extends over 19 amino acids. V was clipped by 1 base and J by 4 bases; unmatched bases: 16. The chain's CDR3 is CASSQVLWDRLWDYNEQFF. In DNA, the CDR3 is TGCGCCAGCAGCCAAGTACTCTGGGACAGACTTTGGGATTACAATGAGCAGTTCTTC.

In its sample, this clone ranks as medium-sized. J is TRBJ2-2 and V is TRBV28; possibly TRBD1 for D (5 bases). This CDR3 comprises 18 residues. V was pared by 5 bases and J by 4 bases, with 23 bases between. The germline gives CDR1 MDHEN, CDR2 SYDVKM. Here the CDR3 DNA reads TGTGCCAGCAGTCCTGACGGCGAACCCGACAGACTCACCGGGGAGCTGTTTTTT. The encoded protein is CASSPDGEPDRLTGELFF.

The rearrangement joins TRBV7-8 to TRBJ2-7, with TRBD2 matching 14 bases. The CDR3 length is 18 residues. With V trimmed by 5 bases and J by 0 bases, 9 bases remained unmatched. Per germline, CDR1 SGHVS and CDR2 FQNEAQ. The CDR3 here is CASSPGLAGAQASYEQYF. For the CDR3, the DNA is TGTGCCAGCAGCCCGGGACTAGCGGGGGCCCAAGCCTCCTACGAGCAGTACTTC.

The chain uses TRBV7-2 and TRBJ2-7; D is uncertain. V lost 3 bases to trimming and J lost 3 bases, with 3 bases between them. The CDR3 is 11 amino acids. Germline CDR1 and CDR2: SGHTA and FQGNSA. The CDR3 coding sequence is TGTGCCAGCAGCTTCAACTACGAGCAGTACTTC. The encoded protein is CASSFNYEQYF.

The chain joins TRBV6-1 to TRBJ1-1, with D uncertain. This CDR3 spans 15 amino acids. The germline gives CDR1 MNHNS, CDR2 SASEGT. V lost 6 bases, J lost 3 bases, and 17 bases lay in between. As DNA, the CDR3 is TGTGCCAGCAGAGTAGCGACCGGGGTTTACACTGAAGCTTTCTTT. Translating gives CASRVATGVYTEAFF.

The chain has TRBV7-8 and TRBJ1-1, with D possibly being TRBD1 (5 bases). Germline assignment: CDR1 SGHVS and CDR2 FQNEAQ. The CDR3 covers 15 residues. Trimming removed 2 bases at V and 4 bases at J, with 14 bases between. CDR3 sequence reads: CASSLLSGGPTEAFF. The CDR3 DNA follows: TGTGCCAGCAGCTTATTAAGCGGGGGTCCCACTGAAGCTTTCTTT.

V usage is TRBV7-8 and J usage is TRBJ1-4; D ambiguous. The CDR3 consists of 15 residues. Trimming removed 2 bases from V and 8 bases from J, with 15 bases in between. Germline CDR1 and CDR2: SGHVS and FQNEAQ. The CDR3 reads CASSLRTLSKEKLFF. The CDR3 DNA follows: TGTGCCAGCAGCTTAAGAACCCTTAGCAAGGAAAAACTGTTTTTT.

The gene calls are TRBV28 and TRBJ2-4; TRBD1 might be the D (5 bases). CDR3 length: 15 amino acids. The germline V gene encodes CDR1 MDHEN and CDR2 SYDVKM. V lost 5 bases to trimming and J lost 6 bases, with 17 bases between them. Here the CDR3 DNA reads TGTGCCAGCAGTGAAGGCGGCAGGGTAGGAAACATTCAGTACTTC. It codes for CASSEGGRVGNIQYF.

The chain has TRBV28 and TRBJ1-5; a possible D gene is TRBD1 (5 bases). CDR3 length: 15 amino acids. The V and J ends lost 8 bases and 4 bases respectively, with 18 bases between them. Germline CDR1 MDHEN, CDR2 SYDVKM. CDR3 sequence reads: CASDQTGGRNQPQHF. CDR3 in DNA: TGTGCCAGCGACCAAACAGGAGGGAGAAATCAGCCCCAGCATTTT.

The chain joins TRBV6-5 to TRBJ2-1; 7 positions agree with TRBD1. The length of the CDR3 is 15 residues. Per the germline V gene, CDR1 is MNHEY and CDR2 is SVGAGI. The J segment lost 2 bases and the V segment lost 2 bases, leaving 3 bases of the junction unmatched. This chain's CDR3 is CASSYDRVTYNEQFF. The CDR3 DNA follows: TGTGCCAGCAGTTACGACAGGGTAACCTACAATGAGCAGTTCTTC.

The CDR3, as DNA: TGCGCCAGCAGCTTCGCGGGACAGGGGGCCAACACCGGGGAGCTGTTTTTT. Amino acid sequence: CASSFAGQGANTGELFF. This chain joins TRBV5-1 and TRBJ2-2; TRBD1 matches at 12 bases. The CDR3 loop spans 17 amino acids. The trim removed 2 bases at V and 2 bases at J, leaving 4 bases unmatched. Germline V lookup: CDR1 SGHRS, CDR2 YFSETQ.

DNA of the CDR3: TGTGCCTGGGCCCGAGGGGCTAGCGGGAGGTCTGAGCAGTTCTTC. This encodes CAWARGASGRSEQFF. The chain links TRBV30 to TRBJ2-1, with TRBD2 matching over 11 bases. Germline assignment: CDR1 GTSNPN and CDR2 SVGIG (reference sequence). There are 15 residues in the CDR3. V shed 5 bases and J 9 bases; nucleotides not matched to a gene: 12. The whole variable domain, remainder taken from reference TRBV30 and TRBJ2-1, is SQTIHQWPATLVQPVGSPLSLECTVEGTSNPNLYWYRQAAGRGLQLLFYSVGIGQISSEVPQNLSASRPQDRQFILSSKKLLLSDSGFYLCAWARGASGRSEQFFGPGTRLTVL.

This sequence joins TRBV28 and TRBJ2-3; TRBD2 is a possible D gene (6 bases). The CDR3 is 15 amino acids. Germline CDR1 and CDR2: MDHEN and SYDVKM. The V end was cut by 10 bases, the J end by 5 bases, with 22 bases between. CDR3 region: CAIVELGRGKDTQYF. CDR3 nucleotide sequence: TGTGCCATCGTCGAGTTGGGGCGCGGGAAAGATACGCAGTATTTT.